The next 30 T cell receptor beta chains were all read from a single sample in a study of blood T cell repertoires in COVID-19. TCRdb's table, derived via immunoSEQ multiplex PCR, lists solely in-frame clones and lacks some. The sample holds 150,000 to 200,000 clones, 88% seen once. The source material was peripheral blood. Source of these receptors: a human donor in a cohort sampled during active COVID-19.

This chain links TRBV10-2 with TRBJ2-1; tentative D call: TRBD1 (6 bases). Germline CDR1 and CDR2: WSHSY and SAAADI. The CDR3 loop spans 13 amino acids. With 7 bases removed from V and 4 bases from J, the gap between germline ends came to 11 bases. CDR3 protein: CASTWTAYNEQFF. The CDR3 DNA reads as TGCGCCAGCACCTGGACAGCATACAATGAGCAGTTCTTC.

DNA for the CDR3: TGTGCCAGCAGTGGGAAGCAGGCATACAATGAGCAGTTCTTC. Amino acid sequence: CASSGKQAYNEQFF. V gene TRBV2 combines with J gene TRBJ2-1; D is unclear. With 4 bases removed from V and 4 bases from J, the gap between germline ends came to 11 bases. Looked up from germline, CDR1 is SNHLY and CDR2 is FYNNEI. This CDR3 is 14 amino acids long.

This clone is a singleton in its sample. The rearrangement uses TRBV5-4 and TRBJ1-2; TRBD1 might be the D (5 bases). The CDR3 totals 13 residues. Germline lookup yields CDR1 SGHNT and CDR2 YYREEE (reference sequence). V lost 2 bases, J lost 2 bases, and 7 bases lay in between. The CDR3 is CASSFQGNYGYTF. CDR3 coding DNA: TGTGCCAGCAGCTTTCAGGGCAACTATGGCTACACCTTC.

This rearrangement joins TRBV24-1 to TRBJ2-2; 10 nucleotides align to TRBD1. Trimming cost V 2 bases and J 6 bases; bases outside gene matches: 8. The CDR3 covers 17 residues. The germline V gene encodes CDR1 KGHDR and CDR2 SFDVKD. CDR3 sequence: CATSDSGTGVWSGELFF. CDR3 DNA: TGTGCCACCAGTGATTCCGGGACAGGGGTATGGTCCGGGGAGCTGTTTTTT.

This chain joins TRBV18 and TRBJ1-4; TRBD1 matches 9 bases. Trimming took 6 bases from V and 7 from J; bases not matched to a gene: 15. The CDR3 runs 17 residues. The germline gives CDR1 KGHSH, CDR2 LQKENI. The CDR3 nucleotides are TGTGCCAGCTCCCCGATCGAACCGACAGGGGGTCGTGAAAAACTGTTTTTT. Translating it yields CASSPIEPTGGREKLFF.

This clone was counted once. The chain has TRBV5-5 and TRBJ2-1; the match to TRBD2 covers 10 bases. The germline CDR1 and CDR2 sequences are SGHKS and YYEKEE (reference sequence). The CDR3 is 16 residues long. Unmatched junction bases numbered 7, after V lost 3 bases and J lost 4 bases. The DNA of the CDR3 is TGTGCCAGCAGCTCCCGTGGGACTAGCGTGTACAATGAGCAGTTCTTC. Its translation: CASSSRGTSVYNEQFF.

This clone was seen more than once but under ten times. Other DNA sequences in the same sample also yield this CDR3. The J gene is TRBJ1-1, the V gene TRBV5-1, with 10 bases identical to TRBD1. After removal of 0 bases from V and 5 bases from J, the junction contained 4 bases not matched to a gene. The length of the CDR3 is 15 residues. The germline V gene encodes CDR1 SGHRS and CDR2 YFSETQ. CDR3 loop: CASSLGTGGKTEAFF. For the CDR3, the DNA is TGCGCCAGCAGCTTGGGGACAGGGGGAAAGACTGAAGCTTTCTTT.

This chain connects TRBV20-1 to TRBJ2-3, with D possibly being TRBD1 (6 bases). There are 10 residues in the CDR3. Germline values: CDR1 DFQATT, CDR2 SNEGSKA (reference sequence). CDR3 sequence reads: CRGAGDTQYF. The CDR3, as DNA: TGCAGGGGGGCCGGCGATACGCAGTATTTT.

The CDR3 DNA is TGTGCCACCAGCAGACAACTAGCGGGCTCGTCGGAGACCCAGTACTTC. Residues: CATSRQLAGSSETQYF. This rearrangement joins TRBV15 to TRBJ2-5, with 9 nucleotides matching TRBD2. This CDR3 spans 16 amino acids. Germline CDR1 LNHNV, CDR2 YYDKDF (reference sequence). V lost 2 bases and J lost 5; bases outside the gene matches: 9.

The chain employs TRBV6-2 or TRBV6-3 and TRBJ2-5; TRBD2 might be the D (6 bases). V lost 1 base, J lost 5 bases, and 11 bases lay in between. Germline assignment: CDR1 MNHEY and CDR2 SVGEGT. The CDR3 length is 14 residues. CDR3 residues: CASSYLTGVETQYF. Written as DNA, the CDR3 is TGTGCCAGCAGTTACTTGACGGGGGTGGAGACCCAGTACTTC.

This sequence joins TRBV28 and TRBJ2-7, with 10 bases identical to TRBD1. The CDR3 runs to 13 residues. Trimming took 1 base from V and 7 from J; bases not matched to a gene: 1. Germline CDR1 and CDR2: MDHEN and SYDVKM. The CDR3 spells CASSLSGQGEQYF. DNA of the CDR3: TGTGCCAGCAGTTTATCGGGACAGGGGGAGCAGTACTTC.

This clone was seen once. The CDR3 region is CASSSALGQTYGYTF. The CDR3, as DNA: TGTGCCAGCAGTTCAGCCCTTGGACAGACCTATGGCTACACCTTC. The rearrangement links TRBV6-2 or TRBV6-3 to TRBJ1-2; TRBD1 might be the D (6 bases). Germline V gene sequence: CDR1 MNHEY, CDR2 SVGEGT. The CDR3 spans 15 residues. Trimming pared 4 bases from V and 4 bases from J, leaving 16 bases between.

The chain links TRBV3-1 (or the pseudogene TRBV3-2) to TRBJ2-5; D not certain. CDR3 length: 14 residues. Germline V gene data show CDR1 as LGHDT and CDR2 as YNNKEL (reference sequence). With 0 bases removed from V and 5 bases from J, the gap between germline ends came to 10 bases. The CDR3 DNA follows: TGTGCCAGCAGCCAAGAAACAGCCCTTGAGACCCAGTACTTC. As protein: CASSQETALETQYF.

J is TRBJ1-1 and V is TRBV18, with D possibly being TRBD1 (5 bases). V lost 5 bases and J lost 5, with 15 bases in between. Germline values: CDR1 KGHSH, CDR2 LQKENI. This CDR3 has 14 residues. The CDR3 sequence: CASSSLQVMTEAFF. In DNA, the CDR3 is TGTGCCAGCTCATCTTTACAGGTAATGACTGAAGCTTTCTTT.

The J gene is TRBJ1-2, the V gene TRBV5-5, with a tentative D call TRBD1 (6 bases). V dropped 5 bases and J dropped 4 bases, with 18 bases sitting between them. Germline V gene sequence: CDR1 SGHKS, CDR2 YYEKEE (reference sequence). There are 15 residues in the CDR3. CDR3 DNA sequence: TGTGCCAGCAGTTCGACAGTTGACAGGTCCTATGGCTACACCTTC. Residues: CASSSTVDRSYGYTF.

This rearrangement joins TRBV7-9 to TRBJ2-7, with TRBD2 identical over 8 bases. V trimming: 3 bases; J trimming: 0 bases; junction bases outside the gene matches: 7. This CDR3 is built from 16 residues. The germline CDR1 and CDR2 sequences are SEHNR and FQNEAQ (reference sequence). The DNA for the CDR3 is TGTGCCAGCAGCTTCGGGGGGGGTTCCAGCTCCTACGAGCAGTACTTC. It specifies CASSFGGGSSSYEQYF.

The chain is built from TRBV5-1 and TRBJ1-3, with unresolved D. Trimming removed 0 bases at V and 0 bases at J, with 13 bases between. Germline-derived CDR1 and CDR2 are SGHRS and YFSETQ. The CDR3 extends over 17 amino acids. CDR3 nucleotide sequence: TGCGCCAGCAGCTTGGCCCCGGAGGCTTCCTCTGGAAACACCATATATTTT. This translates into CASSLAPEASSGNTIYF. Full variable domain (missing parts from reference TRBV5-1 and TRBJ1-3): KAGVTQTPRYLIKTRGQQVTLSCSPISGHRSVSWYQQTPGQGLQFLFEYFSETQRNKGNFPGRFSGRQFSNSRSEMNVSTLELGDSALYLCASSLAPEASSGNTIYFGEGSWLTVV.

The rearrangement joins TRBV9 to TRBJ2-2; 12 bases agree with TRBD2. The CDR3 has 17 amino acids. Germline V gene data show CDR1 as SGDLS and CDR2 as YYNGEE. V was clipped by 2 bases and J by 9 bases; unmatched bases: 11. CDR3 bases: TGTGCCAGCAGCGTGCATACCGGGACTAGCGGGTGGCGGGAGCTGTTTTTT. This codes for CASSVHTGTSGWRELFF.

The rearrangement links TRBV29-1 to TRBJ2-3, with 12 bases matching TRBD2. The V segment lost 0 bases and the J segment 1 base; nucleotides outside the gene matches: 14. The CDR3 is 20 amino acids. Germline assignment: CDR1 SQVTM and CDR2 ANQGSEA. Written as DNA, the CDR3 is TGCAGCGTTGAAGATACCCCGACTAGCGGGAGAGAGGGGGGCACAGATACGCAGTATTTT. The encoded protein is CSVEDTPTSGREGGTDTQYF.

V and J are TRBV5-1 and TRBJ2-1; 7 positions match TRBD1. This CDR3 region has 13 residues. Germline V gene data show CDR1 as SGHRS and CDR2 as YFSETQ. Unmatched junction bases numbered 10, after V lost 4 bases and J lost 12 bases. CDR3 protein: CASSQQTGFGQFF. The CDR3 nucleotides are TGCGCCAGCAGCCAGCAGACAGGGTTCGGGCAGTTCTTC.

V gene TRBV7-9 combines with J gene TRBJ2-7; 9 nucleotides line up with TRBD1. This CDR3 has 13 amino acids. CDR1 and CDR2 (germline): SEHNR, FQNEAQ (reference sequence). The trim removed 5 bases at V and 4 bases at J, leaving 3 bases unmatched. The CDR3 DNA follows: TGTGCCAGCAGCACAGGGGGCTTTTACGAGCAGTACTTC. This translates into CASSTGGFYEQYF.

The gene calls are TRBV10-2 and TRBJ2-2; the D gene is possibly TRBD1 (5 bases). The length of the CDR3 is 14 residues. Between the trimmed V and J ends, which lost 8 bases and 1 base, there was a span of 11 bases. Germline V gene lookup returns CDR1 WSHSY and CDR2 SAAADI. This CDR3 is CASGLRGNTGELFF. The CDR3 DNA is TGCGCCAGCGGCCTTAGGGGGAACACCGGGGAGCTGTTTTTT.

A remark on this clone: The sample has other DNA sequences that encode this CDR3 too. CDR3 sequence (DNA): TGTGCCAGCTCACCCAACTACGAGCAGTACTTC. Amino acid sequence: CASSPNYEQYF. The chain employs TRBV18 and TRBJ2-7; D remains ambiguous. Trimming removed 3 bases from V and 3 bases from J, with 3 bases in between. Germline V gene data show CDR1 as KGHSH and CDR2 as LQKENI. The CDR3 runs to 11 residues.

In this sample, this clone turned up once. The V call is TRBV5-1, the J call TRBJ2-7; 9 bases align to TRBD1. CDR1 SGHRS and CDR2 YFSETQ come from the germline V gene. The CDR3 runs to 15 residues. With V trimmed by 3 bases and J by 2 bases, 6 bases remained unmatched. The CDR3: CASSSSTGGPYEQYF. CDR3 nucleotide sequence: TGCGCCAGCAGCTCCAGTACAGGGGGCCCCTACGAGCAGTACTTC.

CDR3: CASNPTGGDEKLFF. In DNA form, the CDR3 reads TGTGCCAGCAACCCGACAGGGGGGGATGAAAAACTGTTTTTT. V gene TRBV25-1 combines with J gene TRBJ1-4; TRBD1 matches at 9 bases. CDR1 is MGHDK and CDR2 is SYGVNS in the germline V gene. The CDR3 totals 14 residues. V lost 7 bases, J lost 6 bases, and 6 bases stayed unmatched. Drawing the rest from reference TRBV25-1 and TRBJ1-4, the complete variable domain is EADIYQTPRYLVIGTGKKITLECSQTMGHDKMYWYQQDPGMELHLIHYSYGVNSTEKGDLSSESTVSRIRTEHFPLTLESARPSHTSQYLCASNPTGGDEKLFFGSGTQLSVL.

This clone has only one observation. V and J are TRBV5-6 and TRBJ2-7; TRBD2 is a possible D gene (6 bases). Germline-derived CDR1 and CDR2 are SGHDT and YYEEEE. The CDR3 extends over 14 amino acids. Between the trimmed V and J ends, which lost 2 bases and 3 bases, there was a span of 12 bases. CDR3 coding DNA: TGTGCCAGCAGCTTCGGCGGGGAGAACTACGAGCAGTACTTC. Translation: CASSFGGENYEQYF. Supplemented by reference TRBV5-6 and TRBJ2-7, the full variable domain reads DAGVTQSPTHLIKTRGQQVTLRCSPKSGHDTVSWYQQALGQGPQFIFQYYEEEERQRGNFPDRFSGHQFPNYSSELNVNALLLGDSALYLCASSFGGENYEQYFGPGTRLTVT.

The J gene is TRBJ2-7, the V gene TRBV28; the D gene is possibly TRBD2 (5 bases). The CDR3 extends over 13 amino acids. Germline CDR1 reads MDHEN; CDR2 reads SYDVKM. V was cut by 1 base and J by 7 bases, with 11 bases left in between. The CDR3: CASSLLRGGEQYF. CDR3 nucleotide sequence: TGTGCCAGCAGTTTATTACGGGGTGGTGAGCAGTACTTC.

With respect to this clone: The DNA is omitted, as the CDR3 cannot be located on it reliably, and the CDR3 follows TCRdb's listing. V usage is TRBV7-5 and J usage is TRBJ1-5; no check of the table's D call, TRBD1, against the DNA was made. TRBV7-5 is shown as a pseudogene. From its first to its last residue, the CDR3 has 15 amino acids. The CDR3 region is CARSLVGRGNQPQHF.

The V and J genes are TRBV11-2 and TRBJ2-3; no definite D call. V was trimmed by 5 bases and J by 1 base, leaving 10 bases between them. CDR3 length: 14 amino acids. The germline V gene has CDR1 SGHAT and CDR2 FQNNGV. In nucleotides, the CDR3 is TGTGCCAGCAGCGATCCTGGGCGCACAGATACGCAGTATTTT. It translates to CASSDPGRTDTQYF.

The rearrangement uses TRBV6-6 and TRBJ2-1; TRBD1 agrees at 10 bases. CDR1 is MNHNY and CDR2 is SVGAGI in the germline V gene (reference sequence). The CDR3 has 15 residues. The V gene end was trimmed by 6 bases and the J gene end by 4 bases; junction bases not matched to a gene: 6. The CDR3 DNA reads as TGTGCCAGCAGGCCCCGGGACAGGGGATACAATGAGCAGTTCTTC. This translates into CASRPRDRGYNEQFF.